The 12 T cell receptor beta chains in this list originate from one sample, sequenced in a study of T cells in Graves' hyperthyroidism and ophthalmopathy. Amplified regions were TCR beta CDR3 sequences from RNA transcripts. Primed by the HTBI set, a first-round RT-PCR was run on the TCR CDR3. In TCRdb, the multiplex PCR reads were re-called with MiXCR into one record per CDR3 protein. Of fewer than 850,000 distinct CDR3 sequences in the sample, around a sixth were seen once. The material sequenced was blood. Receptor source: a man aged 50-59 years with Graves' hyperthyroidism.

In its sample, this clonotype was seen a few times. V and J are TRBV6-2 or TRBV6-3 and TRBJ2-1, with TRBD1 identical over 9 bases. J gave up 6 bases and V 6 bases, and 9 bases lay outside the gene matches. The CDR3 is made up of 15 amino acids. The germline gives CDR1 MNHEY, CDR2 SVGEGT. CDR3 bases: TGTGCCAGCAGATCCCGGGACAGGGTTATCAATGAGCAGTTCTTC. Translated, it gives CASRSRDRVINEQFF.

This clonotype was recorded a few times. As DNA, the CDR3 is TGTGCCAGCAGCTCCCCGAAGGGGCTAGCGGGGGTCTACGAGCAGTACTTC. Translated, it gives CASSSPKGLAGVYEQYF. V usage is TRBV7-9 and J usage is TRBJ2-7; 10 bases map to TRBD2. CDR3 size: 17 residues. Losses at the gene ends were 4 bases for V and 3 bases for J; bases not matched to a gene: 12. Germline CDR1 is SEHNR and CDR2 is FQNEAQ (reference sequence).

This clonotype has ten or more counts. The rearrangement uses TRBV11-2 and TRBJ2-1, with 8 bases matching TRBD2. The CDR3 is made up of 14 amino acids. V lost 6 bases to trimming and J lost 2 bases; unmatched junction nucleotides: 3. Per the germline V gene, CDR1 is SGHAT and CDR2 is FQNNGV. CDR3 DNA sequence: TGTGCCAGCAGGGGACTAGTAACCTACAATGAGCAGTTCTTC. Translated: CASRGLVTYNEQFF.

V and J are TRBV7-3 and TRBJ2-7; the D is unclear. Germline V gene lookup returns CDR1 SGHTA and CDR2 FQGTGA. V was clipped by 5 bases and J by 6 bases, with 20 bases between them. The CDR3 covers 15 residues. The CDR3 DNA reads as TGTGCCAGCAGCCTAAGTAGCACCGGGCCCTTCGAGCAGTACTTC. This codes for CASSLSSTGPFEQYF.

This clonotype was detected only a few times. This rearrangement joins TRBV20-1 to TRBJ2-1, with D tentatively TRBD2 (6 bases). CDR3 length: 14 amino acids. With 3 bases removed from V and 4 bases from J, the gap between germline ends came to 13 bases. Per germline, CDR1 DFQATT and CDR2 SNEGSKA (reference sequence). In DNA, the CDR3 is TGCAGTGCTAGGCCAGTGGCGGGATACAATGAGCAGTTCTTC. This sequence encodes CSARPVAGYNEQFF.

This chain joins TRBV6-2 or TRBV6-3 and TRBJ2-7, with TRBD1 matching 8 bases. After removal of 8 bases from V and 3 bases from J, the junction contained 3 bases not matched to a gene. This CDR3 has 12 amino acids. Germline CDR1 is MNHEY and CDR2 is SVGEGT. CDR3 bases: TGTGCCAGCGAGGACAGGGTCTACGAGCAGTACTTC. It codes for CASEDRVYEQYF.

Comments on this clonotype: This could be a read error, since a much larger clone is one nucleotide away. CDR3 DNA: TGCAGCGCAAGACAGAGCTCCTACGAGCAGTGCTTC. Encoded protein: CSARQSSYEQCF. The chain uses TRBV29-1 and TRBJ2-7; TRBD1 might be the D (5 bases). CDR1 and CDR2 from the germline V gene are SQVTM and ANQGSEA. There are 12 residues in the CDR3.

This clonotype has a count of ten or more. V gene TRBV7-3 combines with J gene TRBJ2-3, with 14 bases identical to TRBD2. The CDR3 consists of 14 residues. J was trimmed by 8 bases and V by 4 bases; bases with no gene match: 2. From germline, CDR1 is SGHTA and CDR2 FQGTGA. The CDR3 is CASSSGLAGATQYF. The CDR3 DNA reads TGTGCCAGCAGCTCGGGACTAGCGGGAGCTACGCAGTATTTT.

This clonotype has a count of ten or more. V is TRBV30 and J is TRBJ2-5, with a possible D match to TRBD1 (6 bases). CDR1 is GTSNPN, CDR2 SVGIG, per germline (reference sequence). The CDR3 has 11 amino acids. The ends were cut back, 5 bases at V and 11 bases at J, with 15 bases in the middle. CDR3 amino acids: CAWGGVEKQYF. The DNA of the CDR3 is TGTGCCTGGGGGGGCGTAGAGAAACAGTACTTC.

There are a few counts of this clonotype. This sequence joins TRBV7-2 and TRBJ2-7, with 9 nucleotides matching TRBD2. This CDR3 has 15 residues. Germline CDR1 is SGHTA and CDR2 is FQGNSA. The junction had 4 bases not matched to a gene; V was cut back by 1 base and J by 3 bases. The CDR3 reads CASSLVAGDFYEQYF. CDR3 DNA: TGTGCCAGCAGCTTAGTAGCGGGAGATTTCTACGAGCAGTACTTC.

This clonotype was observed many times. CDR3 residues: CASSEAVGAGFSYNEQFF. As DNA, the CDR3 is TGTGCCAGCAGTGAAGCTGTGGGAGCAGGTTTCTCCTACAATGAGCAGTTCTTC. V usage is TRBV2 and J usage is TRBJ2-1; tentatively, D is TRBD2 (5 bases). The V end lost 0 bases, the J end lost 0 bases, and 15 bases lay between the germline ends. CDR3 length: 18 residues. CDR1 and CDR2 (germline): SNHLY, FYNNEI.

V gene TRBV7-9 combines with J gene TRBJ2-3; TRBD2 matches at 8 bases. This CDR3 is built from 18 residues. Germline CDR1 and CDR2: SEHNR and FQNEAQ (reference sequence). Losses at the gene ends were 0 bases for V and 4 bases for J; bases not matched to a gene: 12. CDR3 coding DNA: TGTGCCAGCAGCTTAGCGCTAGATAAGCGGGAGCCACCAGATACGCAGTATTTT. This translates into CASSLALDKREPPDTQYF.